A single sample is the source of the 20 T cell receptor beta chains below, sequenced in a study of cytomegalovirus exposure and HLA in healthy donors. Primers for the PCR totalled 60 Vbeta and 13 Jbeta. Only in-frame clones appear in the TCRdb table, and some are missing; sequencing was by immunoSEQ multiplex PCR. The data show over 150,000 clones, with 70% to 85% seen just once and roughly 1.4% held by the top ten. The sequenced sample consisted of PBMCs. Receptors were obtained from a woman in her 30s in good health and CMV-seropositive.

The CDR3: CASSLGSGGQETQYF. The CDR3 DNA reads TGTGCCAGCAGCTTAGGGTCGGGAGGCCAAGAGACCCAGTACTTC. V usage is TRBV7-2 and J usage is TRBJ2-5, with 7 bases identical to TRBD2. Germline trimming cut 1 base from V and 1 base from J; bases unmatched to any gene: 3. This CDR3 comprises 15 residues. Germline CDR1 and CDR2: SGHTA and FQGNSA.

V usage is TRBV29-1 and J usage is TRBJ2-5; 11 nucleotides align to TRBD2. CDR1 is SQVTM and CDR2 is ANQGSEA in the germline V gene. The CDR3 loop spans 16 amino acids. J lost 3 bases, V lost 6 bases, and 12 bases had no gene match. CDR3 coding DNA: TGCAGCGTGGGACTAGCGGAGACTACCCTTGAAGAGACCCAGTACTTC. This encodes CSVGLAETTLEETQYF.

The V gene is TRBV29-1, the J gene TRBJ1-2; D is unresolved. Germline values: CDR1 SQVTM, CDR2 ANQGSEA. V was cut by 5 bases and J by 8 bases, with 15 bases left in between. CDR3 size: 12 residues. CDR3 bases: TGCAGCGTTACACCGGGGTATGAGGGCTACACCTTC. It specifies CSVTPGYEGYTF.

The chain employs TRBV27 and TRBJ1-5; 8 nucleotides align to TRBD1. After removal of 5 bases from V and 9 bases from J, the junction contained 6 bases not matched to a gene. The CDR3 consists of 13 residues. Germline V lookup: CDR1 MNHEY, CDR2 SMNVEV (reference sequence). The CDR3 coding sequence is TGTGCCAGCAGTCCAGGACAGGGAAGGCCCCAGCATTTT. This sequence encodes CASSPGQGRPQHF.

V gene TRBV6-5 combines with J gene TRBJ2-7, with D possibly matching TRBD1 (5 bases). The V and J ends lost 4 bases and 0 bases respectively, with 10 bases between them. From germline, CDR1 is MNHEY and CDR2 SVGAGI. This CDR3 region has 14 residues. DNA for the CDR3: TGTGCCAGCAGTTTAGGACACAGCTCCTACGAGCAGTACTTC. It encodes CASSLGHSSYEQYF.

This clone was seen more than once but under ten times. In DNA form, the CDR3 reads TGTGCCAGCAGCTCGGGACTAGCGGGAGGGCCTGGGGATACGCAGTATTTT. Amino acid sequence: CASSSGLAGGPGDTQYF. The chain recombines TRBV5-4 with TRBJ2-3, with 16 bases lining up with TRBD2. The CDR3 totals 17 residues. Germline V gene sequence: CDR1 SGHNT, CDR2 YYREEE (reference sequence). The V gene end was trimmed by 3 bases and the J gene end by 6 bases; junction bases not matched to a gene: 7. Variable domain in full (rest from reference TRBV5-4 and TRBJ2-3): ETGVTQSPTHLIKTRGQQVTLRCSSQSGHNTVSWYQQALGQGPQFIFQYYREEENGRGNFPPRFSGLQFPNYSSELNVNALELDDSALYLCASSSGLAGGPGDTQYFGPGTRLTVL.

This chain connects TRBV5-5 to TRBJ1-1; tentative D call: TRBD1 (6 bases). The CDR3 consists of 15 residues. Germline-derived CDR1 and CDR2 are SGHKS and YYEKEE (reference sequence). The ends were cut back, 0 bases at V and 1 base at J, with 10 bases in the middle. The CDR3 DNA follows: TGTGCCAGCAGCTTGGAAGGGACACAGAACACTGAAGCTTTCTTT. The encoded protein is CASSLEGTQNTEAFF.

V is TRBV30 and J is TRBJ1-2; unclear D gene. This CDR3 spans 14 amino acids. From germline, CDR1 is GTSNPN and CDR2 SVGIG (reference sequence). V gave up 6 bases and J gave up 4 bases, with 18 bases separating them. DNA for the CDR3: TGTGCCTGTCCCGCGACACAAGATGTCTATGGCTACACCTTC. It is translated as CACPATQDVYGYTF.

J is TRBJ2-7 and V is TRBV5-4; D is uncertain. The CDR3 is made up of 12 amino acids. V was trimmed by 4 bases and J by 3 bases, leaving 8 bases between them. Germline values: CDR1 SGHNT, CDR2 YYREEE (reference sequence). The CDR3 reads CASSLVNYEQYF. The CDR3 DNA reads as TGTGCCAGCAGCCTAGTCAACTACGAGCAGTACTTC.

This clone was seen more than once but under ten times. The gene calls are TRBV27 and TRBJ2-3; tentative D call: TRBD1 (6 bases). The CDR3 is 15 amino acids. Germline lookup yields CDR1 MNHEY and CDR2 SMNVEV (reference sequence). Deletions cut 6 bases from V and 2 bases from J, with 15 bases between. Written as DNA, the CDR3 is TGTGCCAGCAGCCCCGGGGCAGGGGTCACAGATACGCAGTATTTT. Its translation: CASSPGAGVTDTQYF.

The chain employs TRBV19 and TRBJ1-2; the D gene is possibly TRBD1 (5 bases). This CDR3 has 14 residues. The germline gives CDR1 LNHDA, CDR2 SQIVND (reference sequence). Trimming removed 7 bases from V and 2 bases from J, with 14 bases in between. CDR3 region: CASKEGNSNYGYTF. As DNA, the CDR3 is TGTGCCAGTAAGGAGGGGAACAGCAACTATGGCTACACCTTC. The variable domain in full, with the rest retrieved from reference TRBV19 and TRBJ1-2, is DGGITQSPKYLFRKEGQNVTLSCEQNLNHDAMYWYRQDPGQGLRLIYYSQIVNDFQKGDIAEGYSVSREKKESFPLTVTSAQKNPTAFYLCASKEGNSNYGYTFGSGTRLTVV.

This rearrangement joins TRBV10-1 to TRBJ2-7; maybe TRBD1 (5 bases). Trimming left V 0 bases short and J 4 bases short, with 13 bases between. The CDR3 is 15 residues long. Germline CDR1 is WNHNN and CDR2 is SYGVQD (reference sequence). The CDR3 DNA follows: TGCGCCAGCAGTGAGTCTGCTAGGGGTGCATACGAGCAGTACTTC. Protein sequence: CASSESARGAYEQYF.

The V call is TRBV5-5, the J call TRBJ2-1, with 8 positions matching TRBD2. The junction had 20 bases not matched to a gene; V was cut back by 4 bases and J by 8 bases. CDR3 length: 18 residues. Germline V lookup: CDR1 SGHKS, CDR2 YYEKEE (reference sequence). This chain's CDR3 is CASSPSGRARVRYDEQFF. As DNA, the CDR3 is TGTGCCAGCAGCCCCTCCGGGAGGGCCCGTGTCAGGTACGATGAGCAGTTCTTC.

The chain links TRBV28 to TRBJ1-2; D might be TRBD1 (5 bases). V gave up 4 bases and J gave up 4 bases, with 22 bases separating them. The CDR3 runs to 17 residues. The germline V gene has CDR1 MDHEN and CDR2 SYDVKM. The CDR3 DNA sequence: TGTGCCAGCAGTTCCCCTGAGTCCAGGGTGGGTCGCTATGGCTACACCTTC. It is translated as CASSSPESRVGRYGYTF.

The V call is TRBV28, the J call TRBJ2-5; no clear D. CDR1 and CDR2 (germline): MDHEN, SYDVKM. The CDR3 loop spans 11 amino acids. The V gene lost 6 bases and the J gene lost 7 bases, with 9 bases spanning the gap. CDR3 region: CASSFFGTQYF. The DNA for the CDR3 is TGTGCCAGCAGCTTCTTCGGGACCCAGTACTTC.

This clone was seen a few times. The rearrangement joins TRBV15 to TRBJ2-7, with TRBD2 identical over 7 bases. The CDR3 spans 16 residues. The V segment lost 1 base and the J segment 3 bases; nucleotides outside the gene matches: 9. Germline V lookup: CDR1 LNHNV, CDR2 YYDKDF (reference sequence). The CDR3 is CATSRVLGEGLYEQYF. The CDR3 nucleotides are TGTGCCACCAGCAGAGTACTGGGGGAGGGCCTCTACGAGCAGTACTTC.

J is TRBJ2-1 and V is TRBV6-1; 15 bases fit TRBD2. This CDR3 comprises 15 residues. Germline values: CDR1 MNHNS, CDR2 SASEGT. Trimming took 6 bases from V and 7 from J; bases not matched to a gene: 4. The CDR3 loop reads CASRGLAGGNNEQFF. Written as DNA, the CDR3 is TGTGCCAGCAGGGGACTAGCGGGAGGAAATAATGAGCAGTTCTTC.

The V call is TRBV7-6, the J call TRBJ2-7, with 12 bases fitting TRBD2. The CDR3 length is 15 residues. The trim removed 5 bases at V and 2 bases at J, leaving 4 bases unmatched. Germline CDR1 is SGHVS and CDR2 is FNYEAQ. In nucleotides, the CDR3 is TGTGCCAGCAGCGTGACTAGCGGGAGAACCTACGAGCAGTACTTC. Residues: CASSVTSGRTYEQYF. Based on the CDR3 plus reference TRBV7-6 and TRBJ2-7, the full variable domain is GAGVSQSPRYKVTKRGQDVALRCDPISGHVSLYWYRQALGQGPEFLTYFNYEAQQDKSGLPNDRFSAERPEGSISTLTIQRTEQRDSAMYRCASSVTSGRTYEQYFGPGTRLTVT.

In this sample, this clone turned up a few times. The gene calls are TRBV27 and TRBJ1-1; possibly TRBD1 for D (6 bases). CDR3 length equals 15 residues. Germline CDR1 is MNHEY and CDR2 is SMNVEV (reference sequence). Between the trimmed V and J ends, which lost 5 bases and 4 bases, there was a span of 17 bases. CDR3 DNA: TGTGCCAGCAGTCGTAATTTGGGGGCGACCACTGAAGCTTTCTTT. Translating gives CASSRNLGATTEAFF.

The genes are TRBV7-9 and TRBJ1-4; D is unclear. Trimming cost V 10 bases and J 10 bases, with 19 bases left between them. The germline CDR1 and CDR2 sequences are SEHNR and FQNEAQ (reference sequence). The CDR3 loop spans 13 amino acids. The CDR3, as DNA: TGTGCCACCAATCCTGTTCGGGAAGGAAAACTGTTTTTT. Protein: CATNPVREGKLFF.